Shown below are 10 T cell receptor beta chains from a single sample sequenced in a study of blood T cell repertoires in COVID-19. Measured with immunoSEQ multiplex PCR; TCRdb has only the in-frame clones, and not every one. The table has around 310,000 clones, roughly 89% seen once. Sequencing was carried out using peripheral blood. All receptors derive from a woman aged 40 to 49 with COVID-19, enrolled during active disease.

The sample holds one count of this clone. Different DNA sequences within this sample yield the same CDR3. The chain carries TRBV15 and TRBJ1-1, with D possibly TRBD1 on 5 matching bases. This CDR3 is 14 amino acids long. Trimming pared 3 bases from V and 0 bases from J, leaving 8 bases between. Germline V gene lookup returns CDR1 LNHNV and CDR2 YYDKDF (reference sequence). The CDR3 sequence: CATSRAGVNTEAFF. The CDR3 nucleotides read TGTGCCACCAGCAGGGCGGGGGTGAACACTGAAGCTTTCTTT.

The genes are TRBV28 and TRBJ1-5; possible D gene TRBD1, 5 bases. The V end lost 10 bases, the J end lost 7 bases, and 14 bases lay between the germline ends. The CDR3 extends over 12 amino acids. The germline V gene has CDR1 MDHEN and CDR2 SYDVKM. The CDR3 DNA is TGTGCCAACTCAGGGAATGGGCAGCCCCAGCATTTT. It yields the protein CANSGNGQPQHF.

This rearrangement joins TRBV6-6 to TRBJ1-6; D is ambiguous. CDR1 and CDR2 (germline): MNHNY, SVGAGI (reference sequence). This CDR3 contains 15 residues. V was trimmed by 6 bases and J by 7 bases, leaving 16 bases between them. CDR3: CASSPMGRSNSPLHF. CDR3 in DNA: TGTGCCAGCAGCCCGATGGGGAGGTCAAATTCACCCCTCCACTTT.

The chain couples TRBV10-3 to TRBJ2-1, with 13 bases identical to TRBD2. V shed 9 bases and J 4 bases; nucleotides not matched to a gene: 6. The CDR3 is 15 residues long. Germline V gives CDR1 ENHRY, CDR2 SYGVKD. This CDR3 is CAIGTSGTQYNEQFF. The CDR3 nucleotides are TGTGCCATAGGGACTAGCGGGACTCAATACAATGAGCAGTTCTTC.

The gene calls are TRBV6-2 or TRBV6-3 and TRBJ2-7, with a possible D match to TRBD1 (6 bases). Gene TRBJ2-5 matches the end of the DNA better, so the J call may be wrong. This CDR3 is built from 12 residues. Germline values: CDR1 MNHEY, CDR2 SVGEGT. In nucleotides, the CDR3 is TGTGCCAGCAGTTCCGACAGGGAGACCCAGTACTTC. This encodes CASSSDRETQYF.

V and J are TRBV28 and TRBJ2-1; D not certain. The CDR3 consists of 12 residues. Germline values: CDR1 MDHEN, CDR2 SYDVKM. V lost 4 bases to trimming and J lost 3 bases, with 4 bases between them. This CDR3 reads CASSSRYNEQFF. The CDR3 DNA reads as TGTGCCAGCAGTTCCCGCTACAATGAGCAGTTCTTC. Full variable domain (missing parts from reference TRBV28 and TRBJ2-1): DVKVTQSSRYLVKRTGEKVFLECVQDMDHENMFWYRQDPGLGLRLIYFSYDVKMKEKGDIPEGYSVSREKKERFSLILESASTNQTSMYLCASSSRYNEQFFGPGTRLTVL.

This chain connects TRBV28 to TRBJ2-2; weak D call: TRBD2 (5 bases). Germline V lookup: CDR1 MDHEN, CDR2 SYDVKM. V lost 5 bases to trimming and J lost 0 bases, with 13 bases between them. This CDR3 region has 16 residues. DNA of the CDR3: TGTGCCAGCAGTCCCATGCAGGACTCGAACACCGGGGAGCTGTTTTTT. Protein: CASSPMQDSNTGELFF.

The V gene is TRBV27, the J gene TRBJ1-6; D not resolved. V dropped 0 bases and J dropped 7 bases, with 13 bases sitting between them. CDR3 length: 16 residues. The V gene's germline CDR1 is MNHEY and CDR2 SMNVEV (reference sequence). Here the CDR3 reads CASSLSSTVPNSPLHF. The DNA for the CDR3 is TGTGCCAGCAGTTTATCGAGCACCGTACCCAATTCACCCCTCCACTTT.

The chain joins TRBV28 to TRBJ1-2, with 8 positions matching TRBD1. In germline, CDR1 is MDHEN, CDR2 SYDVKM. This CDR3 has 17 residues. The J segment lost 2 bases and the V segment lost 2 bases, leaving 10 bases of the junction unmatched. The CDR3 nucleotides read TGTGCCAGCAGTTTAGGGGGAACAGGGGGAAGGAACTATGGCTACACCTTC. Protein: CASSLGGTGGRNYGYTF.

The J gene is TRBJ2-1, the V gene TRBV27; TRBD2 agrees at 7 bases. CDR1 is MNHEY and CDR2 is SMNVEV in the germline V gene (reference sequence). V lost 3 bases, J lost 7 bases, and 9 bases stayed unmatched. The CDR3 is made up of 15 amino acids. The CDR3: CASSFYPSGENEQFF. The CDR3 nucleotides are TGTGCCAGCAGTTTCTACCCTAGCGGAGAGAATGAGCAGTTCTTC.